The sequence of this TCR beta chain was determined in a study of CD8+ T cells in alopecia areata. Whole-study context: People stayed on tofacitinib for 6 to 18 months, then stopped the drug for 6 months.

Germline V gives CDR1 GTSNPN, CDR2 SVGIG (reference sequence). The CDR3 runs 15 residues. V was cut by 4 bases and J by 1 base, with 13 bases left in between. The authors extracted RNA and reverse transcribed it into cDNA as the sequencing template. Libraries were prepared by immunoSEQ multiplex PCR; TCRdb keeps only in-frame clonotypes and omits some of them. Among roughly 180,000 clones listed, around 63% were seen once. Of note for this clone: Its antigen is still unknown.

Cell sorting on a FACSAria was used to separate CD4+ and CD8+ T cells from the PBMCs. Findings and limits, study-wide: Lesional scalp, notably in alopecia totalis/universalis, had clonality above that of normal scalp.

The chain has TRBV30 and TRBJ1-4; tentative D call: TRBD1 (5 bases). The sequence came from a human donor with alopecia areata. The sample in question was CD4+ T cells sorted from blood, obtained at week 0. The DNA of the CDR3 is TGTGCCTGGAATCCCGCAGGGATAACTAATGAAAAACTGTTTTTT. Its protein is CAWNPAGITNEKLFF.